These 29 T cell receptor beta chains were all obtained from the same sample, sequenced in a study of post-analysis software for immune sequencing data. Unique molecular identifiers were carried by the TCR beta cDNA libraries. TCRdb re-called the PCR reads with MiXCR, one entry per CDR3 protein. The sample carries 600,000 to 750,000 distinct CDR3 sequences, approximately 60% recorded once. The antigens for these receptors are not known. Study-level results: With TRBV5-6, TRBV5-1 and TRBV20-1 included, roughly five TRBV segments were more frequent in patients than in controls.

The sequenced sample consisted of blood. These receptors were taken from a girl aged 2 to 9 with multiple sclerosis.

The genes are TRBV6-5 and TRBJ2-1; TRBD2 matches at 8 bases. There are 15 residues in the CDR3. Germline V gives CDR1 MNHEY, CDR2 SVGAGI. V shed 6 bases, J shed 2 bases, and the junction held 6 bases outside the gene matches. CDR3 sequence: CASSSGTSAYNEQFF. In DNA form, the CDR3 reads TGTGCCAGCAGCTCCGGGACTAGTGCCTACAATGAGCAGTTCTTC.

A few counts support this clonotype. The chain combines TRBV15 with TRBJ2-1, with TRBD2 as a possible D gene (7 bases). CDR1 and CDR2 from the germline V gene are LNHNV and YYDKDF (reference sequence). Trimming stripped 0 bases from V and 8 bases from J, with 11 bases between. This CDR3 has 14 residues. CDR3 nucleotides: TGTGCCACCAGCAGAGATCGAGGGGGGGATGAGCAGTTCTTC. Translation: CATSRDRGGDEQFF.

The chain uses TRBV12-3 or TRBV12-4 and TRBJ2-7; possible D gene TRBD2, 5 bases. The CDR3 is 12 amino acids. V shed 4 bases and J shed 4 bases, with 8 bases lying between them. The CDR3 DNA follows: TGTGCCAGCAGTTCGACTACATACGAGCAGTACTTC. Encoded protein: CASSSTTYEQYF.

The chain carries TRBV12-3 or TRBV12-4 and TRBJ2-3; no reliable D call. CDR3 length equals 12 residues. Trimming cost V 4 bases and J 9 bases, with 11 bases left between them. The CDR3 DNA follows: TGTGCCAGCAGTTCGACCGCCCCCACGCAGTATTTT. Translating gives CASSSTAPTQYF.

The chain combines TRBV29-1 with TRBJ2-3; D not resolved. V dropped 4 bases and J dropped 0 bases, with 8 bases sitting between them. Germline V gene data show CDR1 as SQVTM and CDR2 as ANQGSEA. This CDR3 is 13 amino acids long. The CDR3 region is CSVVGPSTDTQYF. The CDR3 DNA reads as TGCAGCGTTGTCGGGCCTAGCACAGATACGCAGTATTTT.

The genes are TRBV6-1 and TRBJ2-1, with 8 bases fitting TRBD2. The ends lost 3 bases at V and 5 bases at J; junction bases unmatched: 12. This CDR3 comprises 17 residues. Germline assignment: CDR1 MNHNS and CDR2 SASEGT. CDR3 protein: CASSELAHSSGDNEQFF. CDR3 sequence (DNA): TGTGCCAGCAGTGAGTTGGCACATAGTAGCGGGGACAATGAGCAGTTCTTC.

The genes are TRBV9 and TRBJ2-1, with 12 bases matching TRBD2. The CDR3 runs 17 residues. Germline V gene sequence: CDR1 SGDLS, CDR2 YYNGEE. V was clipped by 4 bases and J by 2 bases; unmatched bases: 7. The CDR3 coding sequence is TGTGCCAGCAGCTTCTCACCTAGCGGGGGGGCCTACAATGAGCAGTTCTTC. Protein product: CASSFSPSGGAYNEQFF. Based on the CDR3 plus reference TRBV9 and TRBJ2-1, the full variable domain is DSGVTQTPKHLITATGQRVTLRCSPRSGDLSVYWYQQSLDQGLQFLIQYYNGEERAKGNILERFSAQQFPDLHSELNLSSLELGDSALYFCASSFSPSGGAYNEQFFGPGTRLTVL.

The rearrangement uses TRBV3-1 and TRBJ2-1; TRBD2 is a possible D gene (6 bases). The germline V gene has CDR1 LGHDT and CDR2 YNNKEL (reference sequence). The CDR3 runs to 15 residues. The V end lost 4 bases, the J end lost 7 bases, and 17 bases lay between the germline ends. The CDR3 loop reads CASSLLLAICNEQFF. The CDR3, as DNA: TGTGCCAGCAGCCTCCTCCTAGCGATCTGTAATGAGCAGTTCTTC.

V gene TRBV7-3 combines with J gene TRBJ2-7; 7 nucleotides line up with TRBD1. Germline values: CDR1 SGHTA, CDR2 FQGTGA. The V segment lost 1 base and the J segment 3 bases; nucleotides outside the gene matches: 6. CDR3 length: 15 residues. CDR3 nucleotide sequence: TGTGCCAGCAGCTTAAAGAGGGGACAGAACTACGAGCAGTACTTC. It specifies CASSLKRGQNYEQYF.

The chain uses TRBV7-2 and TRBJ2-5, with D uncertain. The V end was cut by 0 bases, the J end by 4 bases, with 6 bases between. In germline, CDR1 is SGHTA, CDR2 FQGNSA. This CDR3 is built from 13 residues. The CDR3 nucleotides are TGTGCCAGCAGCTTAGCCTGGGCAGAGACCCAGTACTTC. Translating gives CASSLAWAETQYF.

This chain uses TRBV3-1 with TRBJ2-3; 14 nucleotides agree with TRBD2. The CDR3 extends over 16 amino acids. V dropped 1 base and J dropped 5; count of bases not matched to a gene: 2. Germline CDR1 reads LGHDT; CDR2 reads YNNKEL (reference sequence). DNA for the CDR3: TGTGCCAGCAGCCAAGGACTAGCGGGGGGGAAAGATACGCAGTATTTT. Translating gives CASSQGLAGGKDTQYF.

This chain links TRBV14 with TRBJ2-7; the D gene is possibly TRBD1 (5 bases). Matching the DNA end better, TRBJ2-5 makes the J call doubtful. The CDR3 spans 13 residues. CDR1 and CDR2 from the germline V gene are SGHDN and FVKESK. The CDR3: CASSQAGWETQYF. The CDR3 nucleotides read TGTGCCAGCAGCCAAGCAGGGTGGGAGACCCAGTACTTC.

The table lists this clonotype with a few counts. The V call is TRBV29-1, the J call TRBJ2-1; TRBD2 aligns across 7 bases. The length of the CDR3 is 15 residues. Germline CDR1 SQVTM, CDR2 ANQGSEA. The V and J ends lost 1 base and 0 bases, in that order; junction bases with no gene match: 3. CDR3 bases: TGCAGCGTTGAAGGGGCTAGCGGCTCCTACAATGAGCAGTTCTTC. Translated, it gives CSVEGASGSYNEQFF.

This clonotype was seen only a few times. V usage is TRBV10-1 and J usage is TRBJ2-3; D remains unclear. V shed 4 bases and J shed 2 bases, with 7 bases lying between them. There are 13 residues in the CDR3. Germline V gives CDR1 WNHNN, CDR2 SYGVQD (reference sequence). CDR3 region: CASSGHLTDTQYF. The CDR3, as DNA: TGCGCCAGCAGTGGACACCTCACAGATACGCAGTATTTT.

As DNA, the CDR3 is TGTGCCAGCAGCTTGGTGTCCGGGACAGAAGAGACCCAGTACTTC. Translating it yields CASSLVSGTEETQYF. This chain uses TRBV11-3 with TRBJ2-5; 7 bases fit TRBD1. The CDR3 spans 15 residues. V lost 3 bases, J lost 3 bases, and 7 bases stayed unmatched. From germline, CDR1 is SGHNT and CDR2 YENEEA.

V usage is TRBV12-3 or TRBV12-4 and J usage is TRBJ1-2; a possible D gene is TRBD1 (5 bases). The CDR3 has 16 amino acids. The V and J ends lost 7 bases and 4 bases respectively, with 22 bases between them. The CDR3 nucleotides are TGTGCCAGCAACTCGTCCCACCCCGGGACTGCCTATGGCTACACCTTC. This codes for CASNSSHPGTAYGYTF.

In this sample, this clonotype turned up a few times. This chain links TRBV6-5 with TRBJ2-7; 10 bases agree with TRBD2. The J call is in doubt because the DNA end fits TRBJ2-5 better. Germline assignment: CDR1 MNHEY and CDR2 SVGAGI. CDR3 length: 18 amino acids. The CDR3 reads CASSYWRTSGEGRKTQYF. The CDR3 DNA sequence: TGTGCCAGCAGTTACTGGAGGACTAGCGGAGAAGGGAGGAAGACCCAGTACTTC.

This clonotype was observed many times. The gene calls are TRBV27 and TRBJ2-4; 8 bases agree with TRBD2. J lost 5 bases, V lost 4 bases, and 7 bases had no gene match. The CDR3 has 15 amino acids. Per germline, CDR1 MNHEY and CDR2 SMNVEV (reference sequence). Here the CDR3 reads CASSSASGSQNIQYF. CDR3 DNA sequence: TGTGCCAGCAGTTCGGCCAGCGGGAGTCAAAACATTCAGTACTTC.

The J gene is TRBJ2-1, the V gene TRBV11-2; 16 bases map to TRBD2. After removal of 6 bases from V and 0 bases from J, the junction contained 14 bases not matched to a gene. The CDR3 is 21 amino acids. The V gene's germline CDR1 is SGHAT and CDR2 FQNNGV. This CDR3 reads CASRVIGTSGGAPSSYNEQFF. For the CDR3, the DNA is TGTGCCAGCAGAGTTATCGGGACTAGCGGGGGGGCCCCCAGCTCCTACAATGAGCAGTTCTTC.

The genes are TRBV27 and TRBJ2-1; weak D call: TRBD1 (5 bases). Germline CDR1 MNHEY, CDR2 SMNVEV (reference sequence). The CDR3 is made up of 16 amino acids. V was shortened by 2 bases and J by 0 bases, with 11 bases between the two germline ends. CDR3 loop: CASSLRGFNSYNEQFF. In DNA, the CDR3 is TGTGCCAGCAGTTTAAGGGGATTCAACTCCTACAATGAGCAGTTCTTC.

This chain uses TRBV5-1 with TRBJ2-5, with a weak D call TRBD2 (5 bases). Germline-derived CDR1 and CDR2 are SGHRS and YFSETQ. The CDR3 runs to 15 residues. Trimming shortened V by 2 bases and J by 4 bases, and 15 bases separated the two germline ends. CDR3 DNA sequence: TGCGCCAGCAGCTTTTCCGGGATAAACACAGAGACCCAGTACTTC. This gives the protein CASSFSGINTETQYF.

This clonotype appeared a few times. The chain couples TRBV6-6 to TRBJ2-7; 7 bases align to TRBD1. The germline V gene encodes CDR1 MNHNY and CDR2 SVGAGI (reference sequence). With V trimmed by 3 bases and J by 0 bases, 11 bases remained unmatched. CDR3 length equals 17 residues. CDR3 residues: CASSYQAVWDSSYEQYF. In DNA, the CDR3 is TGTGCCAGCAGTTATCAGGCAGTTTGGGACAGCTCCTACGAGCAGTACTTC.

The rearrangement joins TRBV4-1 to TRBJ1-2; possible D gene TRBD1, 6 bases. Trimming left V 2 bases short and J 8 bases short, with 18 bases between. The length of the CDR3 is 15 residues. From germline, CDR1 is MGHRA and CDR2 YSYEKL. The CDR3 DNA sequence: TGCGCCAGCAGCCAATTGCTCGGGGGGCTCAGAGGCTACACCTTC. Translation: CASSQLLGGLRGYTF.

This chain links TRBV14 with TRBJ2-1, with TRBD2 matching 8 bases. V trimming: 3 bases; J trimming: 10 bases; junction bases outside the gene matches: 5. Per the germline V gene, CDR1 is SGHDN and CDR2 is FVKESK. The CDR3 has 13 residues. DNA for the CDR3: TGTGCCAGCAGCCAGGAGCTAGCGGGCGAGCAGTTCTTC. Translation: CASSQELAGEQFF.

J is TRBJ2-5 and V is TRBV6-5; TRBD2 matches at 12 bases. Germline assignment: CDR1 MNHEY and CDR2 SVGAGI. The CDR3 runs to 15 residues. With 6 bases clipped from V and 5 bases from J, the junction kept 7 bases outside the gene matches. As DNA, the CDR3 is TGTGCCAGCAGCCCCGGACTAGCGGGATTTGAGACCCAGTACTTC. It specifies CASSPGLAGFETQYF.

The chain is built from TRBV20-1 and TRBJ1-5, with no clear D. CDR3 length equals 14 residues. Germline V gives CDR1 DFQATT, CDR2 SNEGSKA (reference sequence). The ends were cut back, 0 bases at V and 0 bases at J, with 6 bases in the middle. The DNA for the CDR3 is TGCAGTGCTAGAGAGGGGTATAGCAATCAGCCCCAGCATTTT. Translating gives CSAREGYSNQPQHF.

The CDR3 region has the DNA TGTGCCATCAGTGAGTCGAAACCGGGGACCGGACGAGGAGAGCAGTACTTC. It specifies CAISESKPGTGRGEQYF. This chain links TRBV10-3 with TRBJ2-7; D might be TRBD1 or TRBD2, each matching 5 bases. There are 17 residues in the CDR3. V lost 0 bases to trimming and J lost 7 bases, with 22 bases between them. The germline CDR1 and CDR2 sequences are ENHRY and SYGVKD.

The chain employs TRBV25-1 and TRBJ2-3, with unresolved D. Trimming removed 4 bases from V and 2 bases from J, with 10 bases in between. The V gene's germline CDR1 is MGHDK and CDR2 SYGVNS. The CDR3 is 14 amino acids. CDR3 sequence (DNA): TGTGCCAGCAGTGGACGTCTTCTCACAGATACGCAGTATTTT. Translating it yields CASSGRLLTDTQYF.

The rearrangement joins TRBV11-2 to TRBJ2-1; 7 bases are shared with TRBD2. Germline CDR1 SGHAT, CDR2 FQNNGV. The CDR3 sequence is 15 residues long. V was pared by 6 bases and J by 8 bases, with 13 bases of the junction left unmatched. CDR3 bases: TGTGCCAGCAGTTCTACAGCGGGAAAGATTTATGAGCAGTTCTTC. Amino acid sequence: CASSSTAGKIYEQFF.